This paragraph covers one TCR beta chain sequence. This clone's antigen is unknown. Base qualities were left out, and no much larger clone turns up one base away. The record originates from a study of blood T cells in healthy people across ages (dated by TCRdb to about 2015). Regarding the study in general: In model experiments, template switching captured about one uniquely barcoded TCR beta cDNA molecule for every two T cells. The donors were divided into four age groups: young (average roughly 17 years), middle-aged (roughly 42), aged (about 60) and long-lived (around 87). The study measured age-related changes in TCR beta repertoire diversity using deep sequencing normalized with unique cDNA molecular identifiers. For two donors (one aged 18 to 30 and one aged 80 or older), the study analyzed two additional independent replicas of 1 million unique cDNA reads from the same blood draw.

Paper-wide results and their limitations: Observed TCR beta diversity per million T cells fell roughly linearly with age, and a significant reduction was already apparent by age about 38. Conclusive comparison of naive and antigen-experienced compartments was prevented by the profiling of bulk unsorted PBMCs. There was a strong correlation between observed TCR beta diversity and the percentage of naive T cells measured by flow cytometry. Compared with the aged group, the long-lived group had more naive CD4+ T cells, fewer expanded clones and increased TCR diversity, suggesting age selection. Because donor CMV infection status was unknown, age-related changes in expanded clonotypes were potentially confounded. Estimates of total diversity based on one million sequenced T cells were regarded as lower bounds and as underestimates.

The protocol used for the library was 5' RACE. Instrument used: Illumina HiSeq 2500. The second PCR ran for roughly 7 to 11 cycles and used a J-beta primer mix along with a sample-barcoded 5' primer. A unique molecular identifier was introduced onto each TCR beta cDNA molecule by a template-switch 5' adaptor carrying 12 random nucleotides. Each sample yielded at least 2.5 million CDR3-containing paired-end reads. First-strand cDNA was synthesized from all RNA with the Mint cDNA synthesis kit, primed by a TRBC-specific oligonucleotide. All cDNA was treated with uracil-DNA glycosylase and then went through a first 18-cycle PCR with the universal primers M1SS and BC2_uni_R. In the source study's methods: For normalization, 1 million high-quality reads, each with a distinct molecular identifier, were randomly selected from each sample. Instead of being binned into consensus sequences, reads with shared molecular identifiers were discarded. MiTCR, with a Q25 quality threshold and the strictest error-elimination algorithm, was used for CDR3 identification, clonotype clustering and error correction. Lower-bound total TCR beta diversity was estimated with a nonparametric unseen species model using Euler transformation. TCRdb reprocessed the public reads (quality trimming at Q25 with fastp, clone calling with MiXCR) and kept in-frame beta chains. Entries are consolidated by CDR3 protein sequence, retaining the most common genes and DNA. Clone size and V and J calls follow TCRdb, not the original study. The sample table shows approximately 780,000 distinct CDR3 sequences, and roughly 25% are seen once. In total, the top ten clones hold over 2.5% of the sample.

Systemically healthy Caucasian individuals from Russia, 35 to 40 in total and aged 6 to 90 years, were included as donors. Approximately 9.7 milliliters of peripheral blood were drawn from each donor into EDTA-treated Vacutainer tubes. Ficoll-Paque density-gradient centrifugation was used to isolate PBMCs, with at least 6.5 million per sample. Total RNA, at least 5 micrograms per sample, was extracted from PBMCs with Trizol reagent. The percentages of naive CD45RAhigh/CD27high T cells were determined by flow cytometry on a PBMC aliquot from every donor. In the germline V gene, CDR1 corresponds to SGHRS and CDR2 to YFSETQ. The germline ends are 13 bases apart after V is trimmed by 4 bases and J by 0 bases. Taken from cysteine to phenylalanine, the CDR3 has 15 residues. The sequence is cut down to CDR3 DNA, 45 bases in frame from base 1. The data were also submitted as part of a second study, on T cells of mothers and their children. As the second publication notes: Nine systemically healthy Caucasian individuals served as donors, namely three mothers together with their six children. cDNA synthesis consumed the entire amount of extracted RNA, loaded at about 1.6 ug RNA in each 15 ul reaction. In the second PCR, sample barcodes and 2-4 random nucleotides were introduced via the M1S primer. Over 9 million TCR beta CDR3 reads came from each mother, compared with around 3 million reads from each child. TCR recombination output is similarly shaped by thymic selection in related and unrelated pairs, with a minor effect exerted by inherited differences. Normalized repertoire overlap in related mother-child pairs was always slightly higher than in unrelated mother-child pairs, but the difference was never significant. Persistent microchimeric T cell clones were not detected, at a sensitivity of about 100 clones per million clonotypes. Deep NGS was used in the study to compare the TCR beta repertoires of mothers and children and to look for features that separate related mother-child pairs from unrelated individuals. The mean age was about 37 +/- 4 years for the mothers and around 10 +/- 4 years for the children. After adapters were ligated using NEBNext reagents, the libraries underwent 100+100 nt paired-end sequencing on an Illumina HiSeq 2000. Mother and child libraries were prepared a month apart and sequenced in separate runs to prevent cross-contamination. For each donor, between roughly 500,000 and 2,200,000 distinct TCR beta clonotypes were identified. Naive TCR beta clonotypes were estimated from low-frequency clonotypes matched to each donor's FACS-determined naive share, without sorting.

Sequenced input: blood. The sequence is built from TRBV5-1 and TRBJ1-1; the D segment cannot be called with confidence. This TCR was sampled from a boy between 5 and 17 years old in good health. The DNA is TGCGCCAGCAGCCCGGAGGTGGTTGTGAACACTGAAGCTTTCTTT. The resulting protein is CASSPEVVVNTEAFF.